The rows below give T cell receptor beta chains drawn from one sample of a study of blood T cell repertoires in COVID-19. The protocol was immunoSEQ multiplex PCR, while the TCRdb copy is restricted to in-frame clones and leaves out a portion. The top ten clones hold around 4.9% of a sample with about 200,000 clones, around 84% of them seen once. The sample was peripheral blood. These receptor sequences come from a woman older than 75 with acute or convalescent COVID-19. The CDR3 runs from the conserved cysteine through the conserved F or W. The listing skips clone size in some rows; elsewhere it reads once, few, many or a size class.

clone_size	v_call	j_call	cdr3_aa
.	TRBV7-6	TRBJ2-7	CASSLGRGEQYF
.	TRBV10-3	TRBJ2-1	CAIAGTGTSNEQFF
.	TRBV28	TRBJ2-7	CASRQVPYEQYF
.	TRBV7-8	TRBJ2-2	CASSFLYTGELFF
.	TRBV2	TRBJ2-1	CATGLAGGRVSYNEQFF
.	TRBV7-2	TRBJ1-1	CASSLRQGMGTEAFF
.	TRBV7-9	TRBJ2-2	CARGARSNTGELFF
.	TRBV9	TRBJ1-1	CASTFAPGGDTEAFF
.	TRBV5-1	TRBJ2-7	CASSLAGGQGSYEQYF
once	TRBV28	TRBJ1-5	CASSLSGLRQPQHF
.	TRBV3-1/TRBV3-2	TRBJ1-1	CASSQGTVNTEAFF
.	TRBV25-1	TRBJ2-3	CASSEWGGRGADTQYF
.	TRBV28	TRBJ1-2	CASTVLGGQFYGYTF
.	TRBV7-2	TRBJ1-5	CASSFRSNQPQHF
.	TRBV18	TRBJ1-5	CASSPPGGRNQPQHF
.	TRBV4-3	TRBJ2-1	CASSQEADYRGKSSNEQFF
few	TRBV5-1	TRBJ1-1	CASSSVGGPDTEAFF
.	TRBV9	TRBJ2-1	CASSLRGVAGLRNFNEQFF